One and the same sample provided the 15 T cell receptor beta chains below, sequenced in a study of a mutant IDH1 vaccine in newly diagnosed glioma. This table comes from immunoSEQ multiplex PCR, and its TCRdb copy is limited to in-frame clones, with some not included. The sample lists about 56,000 clones, 80% to 90% occurring once. The time point: week 35, safety follow-up. Vaccinated patients received 300 ug of mutant IDH1 20-mer peptide per dose, with topical imiquimod. Antigens for these TCRs are unknown. Specimen: PBMCs, collected from a glioma patient whose treatment included an IDH1 peptide vaccine. These receptors were taken from a man aged 35 to 55 with glioma.

The gene calls are TRBV5-6 and TRBJ2-7; D gene uncertain. Trimming took off 2 bases at V and 3 bases at J, with 9 bases between the two ends. Germline loops: CDR1 SGHDT, CDR2 YYEEEE. The CDR3 loop spans 13 amino acids. CDR3 in amino acids: CASSFGRLYEQYF. The CDR3 DNA is TGTGCCAGCAGCTTCGGACGGCTCTACGAGCAGTACTTC.

This chain connects TRBV7-3 to TRBJ2-2; possibly TRBD2 for D (5 bases). V shed 5 bases and J shed 0 bases, with 7 bases lying between them. Germline CDR1 SGHTA, CDR2 FQGTGA. This CDR3 contains 14 residues. The CDR3 bases are TGTGCCAGCAGCCCTAGCTCGAACACCGGGGAGCTGTTTTTT. This translates into CASSPSSNTGELFF.

J is TRBJ2-7 and V is TRBV19, with no clear D. In germline, CDR1 is LNHDA, CDR2 SQIVND (reference sequence). With 4 bases removed from V and 0 bases from J, the gap between germline ends came to 7 bases. The CDR3 runs 13 residues. The CDR3: CASSTLSSYEQYF. The CDR3 bases are TGTGCCAGTAGTACTTTAAGCTCCTACGAGCAGTACTTC.

The V call is TRBV19, the J call TRBJ2-7; 9 bases line up with TRBD2. There are 14 residues in the CDR3. J gave up 0 bases and V 7 bases, and 4 bases lay outside the gene matches. Germline assignment: CDR1 LNHDA and CDR2 SQIVND (reference sequence). In DNA, the CDR3 is TGTGCCAGTACCATGACTAGCGGCTCCTACGAGCAGTACTTC. It specifies CASTMTSGSYEQYF.

This chain links TRBV25-1 with TRBJ2-1; D possibly matches TRBD1 or TRBD2 (7 bases each). The CDR3 loop spans 15 amino acids. Trimming took 7 bases from V and 9 from J, leaving 22 bases between them. The V gene's germline CDR1 is MGHDK and CDR2 SYGVNS. The chain's CDR3 is CASNVRGDYPVEQFF. In DNA form, the CDR3 reads TGTGCCAGCAATGTCAGGGGGGACTATCCCGTTGAGCAGTTCTTC.

The gene calls are TRBV18 and TRBJ2-7, with 9 nucleotides matching TRBD1. Trimming at V came to 6 bases and at J to 3 bases, leaving 6 bases not matched to a gene. Germline CDR1 and CDR2: KGHSH and LQKENI. The CDR3 is 14 amino acids. CDR3: CASSNRDRVYEQYF. The CDR3 DNA reads as TGTGCCAGCTCGAACCGGGACAGGGTCTACGAGCAGTACTTC. The full variable domain, completed using reference TRBV18 and TRBJ2-7, is NAGVMQNPRHLVRRRGQEARLRCSPMKGHSHVYWYRQLPEEGLKFMVYLQKENIIDESGMPKERFSAEFPKEGPSILRIQQVVRGDSAAYFCASSNRDRVYEQYFGPGTRLTVT.

This chain links TRBV9 with TRBJ2-7; D call uncertain. The V end was cut by 0 bases, the J end by 3 bases, with 13 bases between. Germline V gene data show CDR1 as SGDLS and CDR2 as YYNGEE. CDR3 length: 15 residues. The CDR3: CASSVDEWGLYEQYF. The CDR3 DNA is TGTGCCAGCAGCGTAGACGAGTGGGGTCTCTACGAGCAGTACTTC.

Remarks on this clone: At the DNA level, this CDR3 is encoded by other sequences in the same sample as well. The rearrangement joins TRBV7-2 to TRBJ2-7, with D unresolved. The CDR3 totals 11 residues. The germline V gene encodes CDR1 SGHTA and CDR2 FQGNSA. V was shortened by 5 bases and J by 4 bases, with 6 bases between the two germline ends. CDR3 sequence reads: CASSPGYEQYF. In DNA form, the CDR3 reads TGTGCCAGCAGCCCAGGATACGAGCAGTACTTC.

The chain has TRBV21-1 and TRBJ2-1; the D call in the table, TRBD2, was not verified against the DNA. TRBV21-1 is a listed pseudogene. The CDR3 is made up of 11 amino acids. The CDR3 DNA sequence: TGTGCCAGCAGCAGACTAATCAACCGGTTCTTC. Residues: CASSRLINRFF.

This chain uses TRBV9 with TRBJ2-1, with 7 nucleotides matching TRBD2. The CDR3 is 20 residues long. CDR1 and CDR2 from the germline V gene are SGDLS and YYNGEE. V was clipped by 4 bases and J by 4 bases; unmatched bases: 23. CDR3: CASSFRGGKRGPYGYNEQFF. Written as DNA, the CDR3 is TGTGCCAGCAGCTTTCGAGGAGGGAAGCGGGGCCCCTATGGGTACAATGAGCAGTTCTTC. Together with reference TRBV9 and TRBJ2-1, the CDR3 gives the full variable domain: DSGVTQTPKHLITATGQRVTLRCSPRSGDLSVYWYQQSLDQGLQFLIQYYNGEERAKGNILERFSAQQFPDLHSELNLSSLELGDSALYFCASSFRGGKRGPYGYNEQFFGPGTRLTVL.

J is TRBJ2-6 and V is TRBV9; 7 bases line up with TRBD2. Germline CDR1 is SGDLS and CDR2 is YYNGEE. Germline trimming cut 3 bases from V and 1 base from J; bases unmatched to any gene: 7. This CDR3 has 17 amino acids. CDR3 sequence reads: CASSGQGGASGANVLTF. The CDR3 nucleotides read TGTGCCAGCAGCGGCCAGGGAGGGGCGTCTGGGGCCAACGTCCTGACTTTC.

The V call is TRBV5-8, the J call TRBJ2-1; no clear D gene. CDR1 SGHTS and CDR2 YDEGEE come from the germline V gene. Trimming removed 0 bases at V and 5 bases at J, with 12 bases between. The CDR3 runs 15 residues. The CDR3 DNA follows: TGTGCCAGCAGCTTGGGGATTATTCTCCACAATGAGCAGTTCTTC. This translates into CASSLGIILHNEQFF.

The chain employs TRBV2 and TRBJ1-2, with a weak D call TRBD1 (5 bases). CDR1 and CDR2 (germline): SNHLY, FYNNEI. The V end lost 9 bases, the J end lost 4 bases, and 15 bases lay between the germline ends. This CDR3 region has 13 residues. The CDR3: CASKTDSLYGYTF. CDR3 DNA: TGTGCCAGTAAGACAGACAGCCTCTATGGCTACACCTTC.

The chain joins TRBV6-5 to TRBJ1-4; D not certain. V lost 2 bases, J lost 0 bases, and 10 bases lay in between. Germline lookup yields CDR1 MNHEY and CDR2 SVGAGI. The CDR3 length is 16 residues. The CDR3 protein is CASSYRLEATNEKLFF. CDR3 bases: TGTGCCAGCAGTTACCGGCTTGAGGCAACTAATGAAAAACTGTTTTTT.

This clone was seen once. This chain joins TRBV19 and TRBJ1-1; D is unresolved. CDR3 length: 13 residues. Germline CDR1 LNHDA, CDR2 SQIVND (reference sequence). Trimming cost V 3 bases and J 3 bases, with 8 bases left between them. The CDR3 protein is CASSIKGDTEAFF. CDR3 nucleotide sequence: TGTGCCAGTAGTATTAAGGGTGACACTGAAGCTTTCTTT.